A selection of T cell receptor beta chains follows, all from one sample in a study of Graves' ophthalmopathy and Graves' hyperthyroidism. Via MiXCR, TCRdb re-called the multiplex PCR reads, giving one row per CDR3 protein. In the table there are around 1.1 million distinct CDR3 sequences, around a third of which are singletons. The specimen was peripheral blood or thyroid tissue (not recorded which). These receptors were taken from an adult man with Graves' hyperthyroidism. Each CDR3 is given with its conserved first and last residue. The D gene is left open where the match is weak. Some rows have no size entry. The others give once, few or many, or a class for an expanded clone.

clone size: many; J gene: TRBJ1-2; V gene: TRBV4-3; D gene: -; CDR3 protein: CASSQGGMGINYGYTF; CDR3 DNA: TGCGCCAGCAGCCAAGGGGGAATGGGGATCAACTATGGCTACACCTTC
clone size: many; J gene: TRBJ2-7; V gene: TRBV29-1; D gene: -; CDR3 protein: CSVGGLGYEQYF; CDR3 DNA: TGCAGCGTCGGCGGACTTGGCTACGAGCAGTACTTC
clone size: many; J gene: TRBJ1-1; V gene: TRBV9; D gene: -; CDR3 protein: CASSVLTGGPGTEAFF; CDR3 DNA: TGTGCCAGCAGCGTACTAACGGGGGGACCGGGCACTGAAGCTTTCTTT
clone size: few; J gene: TRBJ1-5; V gene: TRBV4-1; D gene: -; CDR3 protein: CASSQEVGGRGNNQPQHF; CDR3 DNA: TGCGCCAGCAGCCAAGAAGTCGGGGGGAGGGGGAACAATCAGCCCCAGCATTTT
clone size: -; J gene: TRBJ1-4; V gene: TRBV11-2; D gene: -; CDR3 protein: CASSLELTGFYEKLFF; CDR3 DNA: TGTGCCAGCAGCTTAGAGCTGACGGGGTTCTATGAAAAACTGTTTTTT
clone size: -; J gene: TRBJ1-1; V gene: TRBV12-3/TRBV12-4; D gene: -; CDR3 protein: CASSLMVPTEAFF; CDR3 DNA: TGTGCCAGCAGTTTAATGGTTCCCACTGAAGCTTTCTTT
clone size: -; J gene: TRBJ2-5; V gene: TRBV7-2; D gene: TRBD2; CDR3 protein: CASSLGGTSGGLETQYF; CDR3 DNA: TGTGCCAGCAGCTTAGGGGGGACTAGCGGGGGGTTAGAGACCCAGTACTTC
clone size: -; J gene: TRBJ1-5; V gene: TRBV7-2; D gene: TRBD1; CDR3 protein: CASSFPGQGSNQPQHF; CDR3 DNA: TGTGCCAGCAGCTTCCCCGGACAGGGCAGCAATCAGCCCCAGCATTTT
clone size: few; J gene: TRBJ1-1; V gene: TRBV7-3; D gene: TRBD1; CDR3 protein: CASSLTGTGFMNTEAFF; CDR3 DNA: TGTGCCAGCAGCTTAACAGGGACAGGTTTCATGAACACTGAAGCTTTCTTT
clone size: -; J gene: TRBJ1-2; V gene: TRBV25-1; D gene: TRBD1; CDR3 protein: CASLAGTGSGYTF; CDR3 DNA: TGTGCCAGCTTGGCCGGGACAGGGAGCGGCTACACCTTC
clone size: once; J gene: TRBJ1-5; V gene: TRBV14; D gene: TRBD1; CDR3 protein: CASSQRTGFTQPQHF; CDR3 DNA: TGTGCCAGCAGCCAAAGGACAGGGTTTACTCAGCCCCAGCATTTT
clone size: few; J gene: TRBJ1-1; V gene: TRBV28; D gene: -; CDR3 protein: CASSFSAVIEAFF; CDR3 DNA: TGTGCCAGCAGTTTTTCCGCCGTTATTGAAGCTTTCTTT
clone size: -; J gene: TRBJ2-2; V gene: TRBV7-2; D gene: -; CDR3 protein: CASSLSLGGGGTGELFF; CDR3 DNA: TGTGCCAGCAGCTTAAGCCTTGGGGGAGGTGGGACCGGGGAGCTGTTTTTT
clone size: few; J gene: TRBJ1-1; V gene: TRBV10-2; D gene: -; CDR3 protein: CASSDSANTEAFF; CDR3 DNA: TGCGCCAGCAGTGACAGCGCAAACACTGAAGCTTTCTTT
clone size: many; J gene: TRBJ2-7; V gene: TRBV7-2; D gene: TRBD2; CDR3 protein: CASSLAWSGSSYEQYF; CDR3 DNA: TGTGCCAGCAGCTTAGCGTGGAGCGGGAGTTCGTACGAGCAGTACTTC
clone size: many; J gene: TRBJ2-7; V gene: TRBV7-2; D gene: -; CDR3 protein: CASRCAKVVHEQYF; CDR3 DNA: TGTGCCAGCAGGTGCGCAAAGGTGGTCCACGAGCAGTACTTC
clone size: medium-sized; J gene: TRBJ1-1; V gene: TRBV11-1; D gene: -; CDR3 protein: CASSDTEAFF; CDR3 DNA: TGTGCCAGCAGCGACACTGAAGCTTTCTTT
clone size: many; J gene: TRBJ1-1; V gene: TRBV10-3; D gene: -; CDR3 protein: CAIRVAVNTEAFF; CDR3 DNA: TGTGCCATCAGGGTTGCCGTGAACACTGAAGCTTTCTTT
clone size: many; J gene: TRBJ2-5; V gene: TRBV12-3/TRBV12-4; D gene: -; CDR3 protein: CASTSGIQETQYF; CDR3 DNA: TGTGCCAGCACCTCTGGTATCCAAGAGACCCAGTACTTC
clone size: -; J gene: TRBJ2-5; V gene: TRBV15; D gene: -; CDR3 protein: CATSTSRRGGETQYF; CDR3 DNA: TGTGCCACCAGCACCTCCCGCAGGGGCGGGGAGACCCAGTACTTC
clone size: many; J gene: TRBJ2-7; V gene: TRBV12-3/TRBV12-4; D gene: -; CDR3 protein: CASSKKDEQYF; CDR3 DNA: TGTGCCAGCAGTAAGAAGGACGAGCAGTACTTC
clone size: -; J gene: TRBJ2-7; V gene: TRBV5-1; D gene: -; CDR3 protein: CASTKQGDEQYF; CDR3 DNA: TGCGCCAGCACCAAGCAAGGAGACGAGCAGTACTTC
clone size: many; J gene: TRBJ1-2; V gene: TRBV28; D gene: -; CDR3 protein: CASSPPGRESFGYTF; CDR3 DNA: TGTGCCAGCAGCCCCCCCGGGAGAGAGTCGTTTGGCTACACCTTC
clone size: -; J gene: TRBJ2-7; V gene: TRBV6-5; D gene: TRBD1; CDR3 protein: CASSPLGTEYSYEQYF; CDR3 DNA: TGTGCCAGCAGTCCTCTCGGGACAGAATACTCCTACGAGCAGTACTTC
clone size: -; J gene: TRBJ1-4; V gene: TRBV4-1; D gene: -; CDR3 protein: CASSQEEGYEKLFF; CDR3 DNA: TGCGCCAGCAGCCAAGAGGAAGGCTACGAAAAACTGTTTTTT